The clone carrying this T cell receptor (beta chain) showed up just a few times. Germline loops: CDR1 MNHEY, CDR2 SMNVEV (reference sequence). J gave up 6 bases and V 6 bases, and 10 bases lay outside the gene matches. CDR3 length: 14 amino acids. In the original processing: Nucleated cell number was recorded as an estimate derived from reference gene primer amplification. Profiled with immunoSEQ multiplex PCR; TCRdb holds only in-frame clones, not every one. Clone size and V and J calls were adopted from that table, with D and trimming inferred from the DNA. This sample yields 110,000 to 150,000 clones, of which 80% to 90% are seen a single time; roughly 10% belongs to the top ten. This sample was taken from a study of blood T cell repertoires in COVID-19.

The chain carries TRBV27 and TRBJ2-7, with 8 bases aligning to TRBD1. The clonotype originates from a man in his sixties with active or convalescent COVID-19. Sequenced material: peripheral blood. The DNA of the CDR3 is TGTGCCAGCAGCCCGGACAGGGCCTCGCGCGAGCAGTACTTC. Protein sequence: CASSPDRASREQYF.